Sequencing of this T cell receptor beta chain was carried out in a study of T cell repertoires in cytomegalovirus infection. This clonotype was seen a handful of times. No antigen is known for it. A single record per CDR3 protein comes from TCRdb applying MiXCR to the reads. The repertoire holds some 110,000 distinct CDR3 sequences, with around a tenth as singletons. The TCR comes from a human donor in good health (CMV status not recorded). Some clones in this sample may be carry-over from other donors' samples. The sample comprised PBMCs, sequenced either directly or after in vitro stimulation (not recorded which).

The CDR3 loop reads CASTDPGGGDYGYTF. CDR3 nucleotide sequence: TGTGCCAGCACCGATCCCGGGGGGGGAGACTATGGCTACACCTTC. The chain employs TRBV12-3 or TRBV12-4 and TRBJ1-2, with D possibly matching TRBD1 (5 bases). The V gene lost 7 bases and the J gene lost 3 bases, with 18 bases spanning the gap. The CDR3 is 15 amino acids.